This paragraph reports one T cell receptor beta chain. The CDR3 is 18 amino acids. The junction had 13 bases not matched to a gene; V was cut back by 2 bases and J by 3 bases. CDR1 is SGHTA, CDR2 FQGNSA, per germline. The rectum was sampled with one to two pinch biopsies at colonoscopy. These data are taken from a study of pediatric ulcerative colitis. Sequencing was at survey level. Clones were read by immunoSEQ multiplex PCR, and TCRdb kept only the in-frame ones, dropping some. The sample consists of about 17,000 clones, roughly 70% of them appearing once. The J gene is TRBJ1-1, the V gene TRBV7-2; 9 positions match TRBD1. Material for sequencing was gut tissue. The receptor comes from a girl aged 5 to 17 with moderate ulcerative colitis. The CDR3 DNA reads as TGTGCCAGCAGCTTATCGGTGACAGGGGGGGCATTGTACACTGAAGCTTTCTTT. Translated, it gives CASSLSVTGGALYTEAFF.